Detailed here is one T cell receptor beta chain. Its antigen remains unidentified. A history of autoimmune disease or systemic immunosuppression excluded patients. CDR3 length: 17 amino acids. V lost 6 bases and J lost 0, with 18 bases in between. Germline values: CDR1 MDHEN, CDR2 SYDVKM. These data originate in a study of OX40 agonist ivuxolimab in advanced cancers. Study-wide context: Those enrolled were 82.7% male, with a mean age of about 66 years and ages from about 20 to 85.

Study-wide points: At 0.1-3.0 mg/kg, partial responders had clonal expansion among the lowest observed. It was not determined which antigens were specifically recognized by the peripheral T cells that had undergone clonal expansion.

Assay used: immunoSEQ multiplex PCR; TCRdb lists only in-frame clones, some missing. The sample contains about 100,000 clones, approximately 90% of which appear only once. The receptor was derived from an adult with an advanced solid tumor such as melanoma, head and neck, liver or kidney cancer. The rearrangement uses TRBV28 and TRBJ1-5, with a weak D call TRBD1 (5 bases). This material consisted of CD4+ or CD8+ T cells sorted from blood, taken in a trial of the OX40 agonist ivuxolimab. CDR3 DNA sequence: TGTGCCAGCAGCCTTCTTGGGGCGCGAAATAGCAATCAGCCCCAGCATTTT. This translates into CASSLLGARNSNQPQHF. Supplemented by reference TRBV28 and TRBJ1-5, the full variable domain reads DVKVTQSSRYLVKRTGEKVFLECVQDMDHENMFWYRQDPGLGLRLIYFSYDVKMKEKGDIPEGYSVSREKKERFSLILESASTNQTSMYLCASSLLGARNSNQPQHFGDGTRLSIL.